A selection of T cell receptor beta chains follows, all from one sample in a study of blood T cell repertoires in COVID-19. TCRdb's copy holds only in-frame clones and misses some; the assay was immunoSEQ multiplex PCR. The repertoire has about 440,000 clones, roughly 88% of them found once; the top ten carry about 0.6%. The sample comprised PBMCs or T cells enriched from blood (not recorded which). These receptor sequences come from a man aged 18 to 30 who had recovered from COVID-19. Each CDR3 is given with its conserved first and last residue. D genes are given only for firm matches. Rows give clone size only sometimes, using once, few, many, or a class for an expanded clone.

TRBV6-5	.	.	TRBJ1-3	CASISAGNTIYF	TGTGCCAGCATTAGCGCCGGAAACACCATATATTTT
TRBV15	once	.	TRBJ2-1	CATSREVRSYNEQFF	TGTGCCACCAGCAGAGAGGTGCGCTCCTACAATGAGCAGTTCTTC
TRBV29-1	.	.	TRBJ1-1	CSVEVRGHSNTEAFF	TGCAGCGTTGAAGTCCGCGGACACTCTAACACTGAAGCTTTCTTT
TRBV6-5	.	.	TRBJ2-1	CASSYLGLANNEQFF	TGTGCCAGCAGTTACCTGGGACTCGCAAACAATGAGCAGTTCTTC
TRBV5-1	.	TRBD1	TRBJ1-1	CASSIVRDRDMNTEAFF	TGCGCCAGCAGCATAGTCCGGGACAGGGACATGAACACTGAAGCTTTCTTT
TRBV15	.	TRBD2	TRBJ2-3	CATSSLRIAGNTDTQYF	TGTGCCACCAGCTCCCTACGGATAGCGGGGAACACAGATACGCAGTATTTT
TRBV27	.	.	TRBJ1-2	CASSLGSGLGAGYTF	TGTGCCAGCAGTTTAGGGTCAGGGCTTGGGGCTGGCTACACCTTC
TRBV29-1	.	TRBD2	TRBJ2-1	CSGRESGGFYNEQFF	TGCAGCGGACGCGAAAGCGGGGGTTTCTACAATGAGCAGTTCTTC
TRBV3-1/TRBV3-2	.	.	TRBJ2-7	CASSRGSSYEQYF	TGTGCCAGCAGCCGCGGCAGCTCCTACGAGCAGTACTTC
TRBV5-1	.	TRBD1	TRBJ1-3	CASSFGTGGNTIYF	TGCGCCAGCAGCTTCGGGACAGGAGGAAACACCATATATTTT
TRBV29-1	.	TRBD1	TRBJ1-2	CSVSGQGYGYTF	TGCAGCGTTTCGGGACAGGGATATGGCTACACCTTC
TRBV15	.	.	TRBJ1-5	CATSPGGGNQPQHF	TGTGCCACCAGCCCGGGAGGGGGGAATCAGCCCCAGCATTTT
TRBV15	.	.	TRBJ1-1	CATSRGPRQLNTEAFF	TGTGCCACCAGCAGAGGGCCCAGGCAGCTGAACACTGAAGCTTTCTTT
TRBV4-1	once	.	TRBJ1-6	CASSQAFRRFITSPLHF	TGCGCCAGCAGCCAAGCTTTTCGCAGGTTTATTACTTCACCCCTCCACTTT
TRBV15	.	.	TRBJ1-5	CATSRDLRGGQPQHF	TGTGCCACCAGCAGAGACCTGAGAGGCGGTCAGCCCCAGCATTTT
TRBV5-1	.	TRBD1	TRBJ1-4	CASSLVTGNIATNEKLFF	TGCGCCAGCAGCTTAGTGACAGGGAATATCGCAACTAATGAAAAACTGTTTTTT
TRBV3-1/TRBV3-2	.	TRBD2	TRBJ2-2	CASSPSGRIDGELFF	TGTGCCAGCAGCCCTAGCGGGAGAATCGACGGGGAGCTGTTTTTT